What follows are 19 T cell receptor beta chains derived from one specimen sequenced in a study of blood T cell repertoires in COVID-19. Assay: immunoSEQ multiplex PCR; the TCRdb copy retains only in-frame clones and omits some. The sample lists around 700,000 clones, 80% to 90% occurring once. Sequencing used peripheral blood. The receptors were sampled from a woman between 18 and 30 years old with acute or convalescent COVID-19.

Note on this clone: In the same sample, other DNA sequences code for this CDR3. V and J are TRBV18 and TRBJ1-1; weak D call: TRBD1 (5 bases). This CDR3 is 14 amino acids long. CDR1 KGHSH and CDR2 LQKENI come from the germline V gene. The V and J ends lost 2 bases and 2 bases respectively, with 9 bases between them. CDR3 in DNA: TGTGCCAGCTCACCATTCAGGGATAACACTGAAGCTTTCTTT. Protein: CASSPFRDNTEAFF.

CDR3 nucleotide sequence: TGTGCCAGCAGCCTAAGAAGCGGGGGGTCCAATGAGCAGTTCTTC. Translation: CASSLRSGGSNEQFF. The J gene is TRBJ2-1, the V gene TRBV7-9; TRBD2 matches 9 bases. The ends lost 5 bases at V and 6 bases at J; junction bases unmatched: 8. Per germline, CDR1 SEHNR and CDR2 FQNEAQ (reference sequence). The CDR3 loop spans 15 amino acids.

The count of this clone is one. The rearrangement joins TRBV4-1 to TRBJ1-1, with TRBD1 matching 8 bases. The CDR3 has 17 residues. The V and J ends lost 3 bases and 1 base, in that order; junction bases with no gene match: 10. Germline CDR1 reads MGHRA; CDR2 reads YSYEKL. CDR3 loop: CASSQGDRGTRNTEAFF. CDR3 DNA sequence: TGCGCCAGCAGCCAGGGCGACAGGGGCACCAGGAACACTGAAGCTTTCTTT.

CDR3 sequence: CATSDAAGEGAYEQYF. The CDR3, as DNA: TGTGCCACCAGTGACGCGGCGGGGGAGGGAGCCTACGAGCAGTACTTC. The chain is built from TRBV24-1 and TRBJ2-7; 7 bases fit TRBD2. Germline loops: CDR1 KGHDR, CDR2 SFDVKD. The CDR3 is 16 amino acids. Germline trimming cut 4 bases from V and 2 bases from J; bases unmatched to any gene: 10.

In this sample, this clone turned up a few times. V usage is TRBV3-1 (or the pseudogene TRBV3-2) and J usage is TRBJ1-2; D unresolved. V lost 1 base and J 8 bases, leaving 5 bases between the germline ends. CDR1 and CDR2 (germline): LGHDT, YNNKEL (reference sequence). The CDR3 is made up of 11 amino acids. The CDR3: CASSQVTGYTF. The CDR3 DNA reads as TGTGCCAGCAGCCAAGTTACAGGCTACACCTTC.

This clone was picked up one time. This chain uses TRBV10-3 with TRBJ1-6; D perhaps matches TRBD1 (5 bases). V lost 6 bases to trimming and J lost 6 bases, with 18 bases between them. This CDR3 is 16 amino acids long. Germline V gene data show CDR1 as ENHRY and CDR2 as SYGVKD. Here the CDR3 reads CAIRGGNKALNSPLHF. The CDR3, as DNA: TGTGCCATCAGGGGGGGGAACAAGGCCCTTAATTCACCCCTCCACTTT.

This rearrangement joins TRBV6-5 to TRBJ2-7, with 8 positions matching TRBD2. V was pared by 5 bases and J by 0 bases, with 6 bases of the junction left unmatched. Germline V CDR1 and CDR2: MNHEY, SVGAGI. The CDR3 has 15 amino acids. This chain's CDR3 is CASSPGRDDSYEQYF. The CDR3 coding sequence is TGTGCCAGCAGTCCCGGGAGGGATGACTCCTACGAGCAGTACTTC.

Here the CDR3 DNA reads TGCAGCGTTGAAGCCCCTCCAGGGACTAACACCGGGGAGCTGTTTTTT. Translated, it gives CSVEAPPGTNTGELFF. The rearrangement joins TRBV29-1 to TRBJ2-2; a possible D gene is TRBD2 (6 bases). V was pared by 1 base and J by 2 bases, with 14 bases between. CDR1 is SQVTM and CDR2 is ANQGSEA in the germline V gene. This CDR3 comprises 16 residues.

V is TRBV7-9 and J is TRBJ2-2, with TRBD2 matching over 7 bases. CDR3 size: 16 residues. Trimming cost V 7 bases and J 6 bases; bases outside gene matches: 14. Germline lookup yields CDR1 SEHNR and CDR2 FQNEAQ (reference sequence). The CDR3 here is CASTLMAGVFAGELFF. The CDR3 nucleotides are TGTGCCAGCACTTTAATGGCGGGGGTATTTGCCGGGGAGCTGTTTTTT.

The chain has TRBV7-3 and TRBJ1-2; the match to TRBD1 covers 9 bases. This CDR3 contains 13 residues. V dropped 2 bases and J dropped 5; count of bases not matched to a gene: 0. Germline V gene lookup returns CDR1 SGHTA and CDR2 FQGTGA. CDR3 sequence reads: CASSLDRGYGYTF. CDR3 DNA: TGTGCCAGCAGCTTAGACAGGGGGTATGGCTACACCTTC.

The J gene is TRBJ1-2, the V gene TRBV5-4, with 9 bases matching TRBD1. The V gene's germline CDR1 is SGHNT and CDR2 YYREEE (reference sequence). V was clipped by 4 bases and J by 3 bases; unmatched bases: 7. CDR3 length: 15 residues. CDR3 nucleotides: TGTGCCAGCAGCCCAGGACAGGGGAAGGACTATGGCTACACCTTC. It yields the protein CASSPGQGKDYGYTF.

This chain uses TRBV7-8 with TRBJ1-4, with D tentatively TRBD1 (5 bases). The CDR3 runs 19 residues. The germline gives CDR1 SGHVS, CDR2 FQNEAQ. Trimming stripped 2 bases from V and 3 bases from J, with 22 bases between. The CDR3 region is CASSLWFPGQLIANEKLFF. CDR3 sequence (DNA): TGTGCCAGCAGCTTATGGTTTCCCGGACAATTGATTGCTAATGAAAAACTGTTTTTT.

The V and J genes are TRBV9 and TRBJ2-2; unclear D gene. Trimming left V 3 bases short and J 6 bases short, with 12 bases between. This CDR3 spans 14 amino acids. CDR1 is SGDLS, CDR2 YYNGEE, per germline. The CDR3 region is CASSGPGFPGELFF. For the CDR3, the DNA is TGTGCCAGCAGCGGCCCCGGGTTTCCCGGGGAGCTGTTTTTT.

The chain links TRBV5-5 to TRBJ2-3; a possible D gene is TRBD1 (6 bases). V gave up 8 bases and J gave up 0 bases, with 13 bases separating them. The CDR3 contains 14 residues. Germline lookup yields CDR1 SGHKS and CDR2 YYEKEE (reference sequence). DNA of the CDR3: TGTGCCAGTCGACAGGTAACTAGCACAGATACGCAGTATTTT. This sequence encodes CASRQVTSTDTQYF.

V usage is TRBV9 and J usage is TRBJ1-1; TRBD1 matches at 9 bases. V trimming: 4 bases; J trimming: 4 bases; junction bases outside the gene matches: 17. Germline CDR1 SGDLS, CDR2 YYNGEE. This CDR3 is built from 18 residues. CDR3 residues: CASSRSSGTGFTGTEAFF. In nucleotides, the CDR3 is TGTGCCAGCAGCAGATCATCCGGGACAGGGTTCACGGGCACTGAAGCTTTCTTT.

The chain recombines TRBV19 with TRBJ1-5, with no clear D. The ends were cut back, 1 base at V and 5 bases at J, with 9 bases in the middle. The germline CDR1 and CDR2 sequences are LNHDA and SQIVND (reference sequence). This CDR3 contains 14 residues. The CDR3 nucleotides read TGTGCCAGTAGTATAGGGGCAGGCTATCAGCCCCAGCATTTT. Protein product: CASSIGAGYQPQHF.

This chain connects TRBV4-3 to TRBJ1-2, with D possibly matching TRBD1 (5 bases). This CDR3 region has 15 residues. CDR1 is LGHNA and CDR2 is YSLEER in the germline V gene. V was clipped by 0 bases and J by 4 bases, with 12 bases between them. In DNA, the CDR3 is TGCGCCAGCAGCCAAGATAGCCAGGGTGCCTATGGCTACACCTTC. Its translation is CASSQDSQGAYGYTF.

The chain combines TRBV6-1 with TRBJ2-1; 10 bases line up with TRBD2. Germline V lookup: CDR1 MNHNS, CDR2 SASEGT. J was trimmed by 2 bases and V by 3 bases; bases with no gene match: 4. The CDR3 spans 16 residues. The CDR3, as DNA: TGTGCCAGCAGTGACCCCGGACTAGCGGCCTACAATGAGCAGTTCTTC. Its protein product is CASSDPGLAAYNEQFF.

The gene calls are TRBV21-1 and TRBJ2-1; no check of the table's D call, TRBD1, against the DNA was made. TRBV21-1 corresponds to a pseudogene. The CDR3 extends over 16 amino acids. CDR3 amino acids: CASSAYYREPTGEQFF. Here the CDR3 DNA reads TGTGCCAGCAGCGCATACTACAGGGAACCAACGGGGGAGCAGTTCTTC.